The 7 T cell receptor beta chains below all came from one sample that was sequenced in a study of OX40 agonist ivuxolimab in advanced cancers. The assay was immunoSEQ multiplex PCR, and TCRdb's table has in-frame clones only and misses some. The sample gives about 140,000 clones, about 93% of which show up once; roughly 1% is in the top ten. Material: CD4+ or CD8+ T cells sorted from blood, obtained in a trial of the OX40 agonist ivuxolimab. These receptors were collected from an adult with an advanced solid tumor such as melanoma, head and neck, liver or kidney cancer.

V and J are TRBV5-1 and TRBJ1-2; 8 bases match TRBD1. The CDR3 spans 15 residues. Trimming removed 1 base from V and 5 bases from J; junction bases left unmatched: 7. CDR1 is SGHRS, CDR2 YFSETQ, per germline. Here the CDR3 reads CASSLSQGVGYGYTF. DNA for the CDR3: TGCGCCAGCAGCTTGTCACAGGGGGTAGGATATGGCTACACCTTC. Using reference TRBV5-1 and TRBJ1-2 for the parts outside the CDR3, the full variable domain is KAGVTQTPRYLIKTRGQQVTLSCSPISGHRSVSWYQQTPGQGLQFLFEYFSETQRNKGNFPGRFSGRQFSNSRSEMNVSTLELGDSALYLCASSLSQGVGYGYTFGSGTRLTVV.

The CDR3 reads CSVVAGSGYTF. The CDR3 nucleotides are TGCAGCGTTGTGGCAGGCTCTGGCTACACCTTC. The rearrangement uses TRBV29-1 and TRBJ1-2; D ambiguous. Trimming removed 4 bases at V and 7 bases at J, with 10 bases between. CDR1 SQVTM and CDR2 ANQGSEA come from the germline V gene. The CDR3 runs 11 residues.

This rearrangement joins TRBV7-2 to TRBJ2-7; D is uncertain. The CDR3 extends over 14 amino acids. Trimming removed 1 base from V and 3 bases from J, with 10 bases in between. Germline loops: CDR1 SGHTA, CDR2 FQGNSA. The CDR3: CASSLGTPDYEQYF. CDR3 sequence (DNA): TGTGCCAGCAGCTTAGGTACTCCGGACTACGAGCAGTACTTC. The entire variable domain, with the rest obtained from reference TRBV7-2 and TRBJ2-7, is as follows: GAGVSQSPSNKVTEKGKDVELRCDPISGHTALYWYRQSLGQGLEFLIYFQGNSAPDKSGLPSDRFSAERTGGSVSTLTIQRTQQEDSAVYLCASSLGTPDYEQYFGPGTRLTVT.

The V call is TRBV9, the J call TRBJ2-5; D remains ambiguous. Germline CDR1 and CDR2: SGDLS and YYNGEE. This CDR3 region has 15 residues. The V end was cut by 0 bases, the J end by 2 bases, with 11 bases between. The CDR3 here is CASSVAPHPQETQYF. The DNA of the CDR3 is TGTGCCAGCAGCGTAGCCCCACATCCTCAAGAGACCCAGTACTTC.

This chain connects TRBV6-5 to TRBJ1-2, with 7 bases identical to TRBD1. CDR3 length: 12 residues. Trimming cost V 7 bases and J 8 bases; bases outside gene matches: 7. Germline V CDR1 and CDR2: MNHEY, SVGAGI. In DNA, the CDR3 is TGTGCCAGCAAACCGACAGGGCTCGGCTACACCTTC. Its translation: CASKPTGLGYTF.

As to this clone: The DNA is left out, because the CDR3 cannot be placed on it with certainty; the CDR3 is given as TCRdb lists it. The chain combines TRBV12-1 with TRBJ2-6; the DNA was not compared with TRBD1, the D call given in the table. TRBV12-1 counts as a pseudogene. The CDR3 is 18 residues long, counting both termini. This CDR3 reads CASSFAQGATSGANVLTF.

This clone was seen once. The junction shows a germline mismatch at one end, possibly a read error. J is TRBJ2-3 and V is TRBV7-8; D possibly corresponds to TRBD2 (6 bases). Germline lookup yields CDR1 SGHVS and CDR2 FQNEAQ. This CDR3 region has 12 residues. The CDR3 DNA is TGTGCCAGCAGCCTAGCGTTAGATACGCAGTATTTT. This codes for CASSLALDTQYF.